This T cell receptor (beta chain) was sequenced in a study of blood T cell repertoires in COVID-19. Study details: The samples span acute and convalescent COVID-19 from the United States, Italy and Spain. T cells, B-cell-depleted T cells, or PBMCs supplied cDNA or gDNA.

Authors' methods: It was from reference gene primer amplification that nucleated cell counts were estimated. Data came from immunoSEQ multiplex PCR; TCRdb stores just in-frame clones and leaves some out. V and J calls and clone size are given by that table; D and trimming were obtained from the DNA. The sample records some 200,000 clones, around 85% being singletons. This clonotype was obtained from a woman in her 70s with acute or convalescent COVID-19. The sample consisted of peripheral blood.

For the CDR3, the DNA is TGTGCCAGCAGCCGGGTTGCGGGGGACGCCTACAATGAGCAGTTCTTC. It specifies CASSRVAGDAYNEQFF. The rearrangement uses TRBV4-2 and TRBJ2-1; 7 bases agree with TRBD2. CDR1 LGHNA and CDR2 YNFKEQ come from the germline V gene. V lost 4 bases and J lost 2; bases outside the gene matches: 8. This CDR3 has 16 residues.